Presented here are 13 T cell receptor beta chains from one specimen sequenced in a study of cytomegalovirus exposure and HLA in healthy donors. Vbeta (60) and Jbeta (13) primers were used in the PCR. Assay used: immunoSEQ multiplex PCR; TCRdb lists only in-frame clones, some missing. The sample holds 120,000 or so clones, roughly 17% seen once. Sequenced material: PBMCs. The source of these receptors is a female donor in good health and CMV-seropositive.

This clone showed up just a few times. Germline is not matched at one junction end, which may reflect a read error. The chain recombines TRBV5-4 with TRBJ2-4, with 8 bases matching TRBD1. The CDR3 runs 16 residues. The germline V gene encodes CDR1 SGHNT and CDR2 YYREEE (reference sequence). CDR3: CASSPVSTGGDTAESF. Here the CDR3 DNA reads TGTGCCAGCAGCCCTGTATCCACAGGGGGAGACACGGCCGAATCCTTC.

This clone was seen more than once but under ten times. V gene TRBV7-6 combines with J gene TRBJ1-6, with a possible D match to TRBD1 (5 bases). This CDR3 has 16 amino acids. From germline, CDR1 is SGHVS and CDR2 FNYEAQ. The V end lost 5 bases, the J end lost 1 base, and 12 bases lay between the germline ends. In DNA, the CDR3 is TGTGCCAGCAGCGCAATACCAGGGTCCTATAATTCACCCCTCCACTTT. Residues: CASSAIPGSYNSPLHF.

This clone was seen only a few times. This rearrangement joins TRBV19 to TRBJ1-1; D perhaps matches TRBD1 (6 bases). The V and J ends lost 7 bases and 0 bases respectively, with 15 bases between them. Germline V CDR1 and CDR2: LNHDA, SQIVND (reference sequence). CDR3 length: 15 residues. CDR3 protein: CASTRQVTVNTEAFF. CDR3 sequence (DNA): TGTGCCAGTACCCGACAGGTCACGGTGAACACTGAAGCTTTCTTT.

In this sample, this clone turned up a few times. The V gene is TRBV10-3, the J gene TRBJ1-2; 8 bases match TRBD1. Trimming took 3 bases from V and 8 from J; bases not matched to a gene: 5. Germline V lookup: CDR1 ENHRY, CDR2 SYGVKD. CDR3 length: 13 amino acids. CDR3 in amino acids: CAISDRTGIGYTF. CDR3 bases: TGTGCCATCAGTGACCGGACAGGGATCGGCTACACCTTC.

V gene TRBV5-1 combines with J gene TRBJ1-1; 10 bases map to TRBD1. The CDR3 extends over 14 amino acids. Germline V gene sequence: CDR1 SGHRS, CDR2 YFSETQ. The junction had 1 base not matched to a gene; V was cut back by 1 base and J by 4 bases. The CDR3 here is CASSLRTGGTEAFF. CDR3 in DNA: TGCGCCAGCAGCTTGCGGACAGGGGGCACTGAAGCTTTCTTT.

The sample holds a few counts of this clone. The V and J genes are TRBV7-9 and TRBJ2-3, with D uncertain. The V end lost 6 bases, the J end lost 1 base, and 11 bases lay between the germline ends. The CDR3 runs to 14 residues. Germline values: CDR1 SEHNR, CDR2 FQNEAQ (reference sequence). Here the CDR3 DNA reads TGTGCCAGCAGTCCTACGACTGGCACAGATACGCAGTATTTT. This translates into CASSPTTGTDTQYF.

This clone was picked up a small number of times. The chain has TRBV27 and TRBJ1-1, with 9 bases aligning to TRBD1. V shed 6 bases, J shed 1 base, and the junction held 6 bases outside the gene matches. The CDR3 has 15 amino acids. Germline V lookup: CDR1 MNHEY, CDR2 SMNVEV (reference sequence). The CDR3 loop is CASRYGDRANTEAFF. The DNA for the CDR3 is TGTGCCAGCAGGTACGGGGACAGGGCGAACACTGAAGCTTTCTTT.

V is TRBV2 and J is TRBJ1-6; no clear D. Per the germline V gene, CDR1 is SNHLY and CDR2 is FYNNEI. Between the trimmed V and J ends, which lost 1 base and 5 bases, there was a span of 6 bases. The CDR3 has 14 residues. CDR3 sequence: CASSEVSDNSPLHF. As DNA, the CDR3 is TGTGCCAGCAGTGAAGTGAGTGATAATTCACCCCTCCACTTT.

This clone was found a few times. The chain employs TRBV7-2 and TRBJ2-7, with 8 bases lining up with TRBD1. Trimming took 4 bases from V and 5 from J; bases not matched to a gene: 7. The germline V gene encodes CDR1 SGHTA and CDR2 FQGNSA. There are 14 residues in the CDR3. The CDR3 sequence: CASSSMTGADEQYF. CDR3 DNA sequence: TGTGCCAGCAGCTCGATGACAGGGGCGGACGAGCAGTACTTC.

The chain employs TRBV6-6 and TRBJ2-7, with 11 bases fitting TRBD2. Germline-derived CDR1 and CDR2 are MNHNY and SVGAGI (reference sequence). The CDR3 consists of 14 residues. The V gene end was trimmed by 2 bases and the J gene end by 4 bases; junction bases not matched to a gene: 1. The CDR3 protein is CASSYGTSGYEQYF. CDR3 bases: TGTGCCAGCAGTTACGGGACTAGCGGATACGAGCAGTACTTC.

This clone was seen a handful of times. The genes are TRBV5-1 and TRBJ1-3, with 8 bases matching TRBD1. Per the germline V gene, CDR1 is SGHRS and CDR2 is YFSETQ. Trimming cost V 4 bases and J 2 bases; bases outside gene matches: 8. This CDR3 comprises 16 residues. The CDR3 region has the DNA TGCGCCAGCAGCATGCGACCGACAGGGGCTGGAAACACCATATATTTT. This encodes CASSMRPTGAGNTIYF.

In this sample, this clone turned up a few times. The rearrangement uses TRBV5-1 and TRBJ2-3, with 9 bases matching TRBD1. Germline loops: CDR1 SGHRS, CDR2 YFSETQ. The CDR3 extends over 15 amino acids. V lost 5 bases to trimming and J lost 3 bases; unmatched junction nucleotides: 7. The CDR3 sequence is CASREGTGSTDTQYF. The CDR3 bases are TGCGCCAGCAGGGAAGGGACAGGGTCGACAGATACGCAGTATTTT.

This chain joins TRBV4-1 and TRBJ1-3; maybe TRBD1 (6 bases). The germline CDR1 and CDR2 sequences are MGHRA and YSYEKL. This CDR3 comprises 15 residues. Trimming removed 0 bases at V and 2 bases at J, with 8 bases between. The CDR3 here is CASSQEKGAGNTIYF. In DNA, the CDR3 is TGCGCCAGCAGCCAAGAGAAGGGGGCTGGAAACACCATATATTTT.